This TCR beta chain was recorded in a study of T cell clonality in common variable immunodeficiency (dated by TCRdb to about 2015). Overall study outcomes, separate from this receptor: Despite equal DNA input, controls averaged approximately 82,000 unique sequences per sample versus about 32,000 in CVID samples. The authors noted that sequencing repertoires of T cell subpopulations would be needed to clarify what caused the increased clonality in CVID. CVID TCRbeta sequences reportedly showed fewer deletions and N-nucleotide insertions and lacked highly modified clones with 13 or more V deletions. Increased TCRbeta clonality was found in CVID subjects compared with healthy controls (t-test p = 0.018), with the increase being most characteristic of about a third of subjects. CVID subjects shared fewer TCRbeta clones with each other than healthy controls did (p < 0.0001). Correlations of repertoire features with clinical complications were constrained by heterogeneity among patients within the CVID cohort.

This clone was recorded many times. Its antigen is not yet known. The read falls 3 residues short of the CDR3 end, and the missing part is taken from the germline J gene. For sequencing, equivalent amounts of genomic DNA were input from CVID and control samples. For every sample, a 60 bp segment covering the rearranged TCRbeta CDR3 region was amplified and then sequenced. The immunoSEQ assay, a bias-corrected multiplex PCR with high-throughput sequencing, was employed for TCRbeta amplification. In the authors' own workflow: Each unique nucleotide sequence was treated as a clone and annotated with V, D and J genes, copy number and frequency. Sequences were labeled productive if in frame, and non-productive if out of frame or containing stop codons. As previously described, clonality was calculated on the basis of Shannon's entropy. The predicted amino acid sequences of productive clones were used to derive the mean CDR3 Kyte-Doolittle hydropathy. Using the R hclust function, scaled V gene usage was clustered hierarchically with Manhattan distance and complete linkage. Sharing of clones by CDR3 amino acid sequence was evaluated through resampling of 12 repertoires per group over 100 rounds. The repertoires were screened for roughly 70 published EBV-specific TCRbeta sequences and some 230 published CMV-specific TCRbeta sequences. Analysis left out a couple of CVID samples that produced under 10,000 sequences, so a few dozen CVID repertoires remained. TCRdb mirrors the immuneACCESS table, restricted to in-frame sequences. Some clones are absent from its copies; in checked studies, under half trace to an unresolved V gene, and the reason for the others is unknown. V and J calls and clone size are as listed in that table; D and trimming were resolved from the DNA. This sample includes tens of thousands of clones, and none of them was observed just once. The biggest ten clones account for under 6.5% of the sample.

Predominantly Caucasian heritage was noted among both the CVID patients and the healthy controls. Heparinized peripheral whole blood samples of roughly 5 to 8 ml were obtained from each donor. Genomic DNA from adults with common variable immune deficiency (CVID) and from healthy adult controls was the source for sequencing TCRbeta CDR3 repertoires. The control group comprised some 22 healthy adult volunteers, around 12 female and about ten male, aged about 23 to 70 years with a mean age of around 35. To isolate peripheral blood mononuclear cells, diluted blood was subjected to density centrifugation over Hypaque 1077 or Ficoll-Paque. Genomic DNA was extracted from unsorted mononuclear cells by Qiagen column purification or by a centrifugation-based method. The CDR3 covers 15 residues, taking in both the cysteine and the phenylalanine. Part of the CDR3 DNA is given, 36 bases translated from base 1. For this chain, trimming is 6 bases at the V end and 6 bases at the J end, and the number of junction bases without a gene match is 7.

The clonotype comes from a person aged 18 to 70 in good health. The chain is encoded by TRBV12-3 or TRBV12-4 joined to TRBJ2-2; 10 middle bases align to TRBD2. Sequenced material: peripheral blood mononuclear cells. CDR3 region: CASRRTSGASGELFF. CDR3 DNA (partial): TGTGCCAGCAGGCGGACTAGCGGAGCCTCCGGGGAG.